What follows is one T cell receptor beta chain and its context. The antigen remains undetermined. Use of 60 Vbeta and 13 Jbeta primers characterized the PCR. TCRdb's copy holds only in-frame clones and misses some; the assay was immunoSEQ multiplex PCR. This sample has approximately 150,000 clones, with roughly 82% found just once. The sample is drawn from a study of cytomegalovirus exposure and HLA in healthy donors. Study-level results: Specificity for CMV antigens was confirmed in vitro for a few of the CMV-associated chains. A classifier reportedly called cytomegalovirus status with high sensitivity and specificity.

The germline V gene encodes CDR1 LGHNA and CDR2 YSLEER. CDR3 length equals 14 residues. Trimming pared 4 bases from V and 2 bases from J, leaving 11 bases between. This rearrangement joins TRBV4-3 to TRBJ1-1; D is ambiguous. Sequenced material: PBMCs. The sequence was obtained from a man aged 50 or older in good health and CMV-seropositive. The CDR3 sequence: CASSRATGNTEAFF. CDR3 nucleotide sequence: TGCGCCAGCAGCCGTGCAACGGGTAACACTGAAGCTTTCTTT.